Reported below is one T cell receptor beta chain. This sample was taken from a study of Graves' ophthalmopathy and Graves' hyperthyroidism. Pregnant or lactating patients and those with other autoimmune diseases or uncontrolled infections were excluded. CDR1 is SNHLY and CDR2 is FYNNEI in the germline V gene. The CDR3 is made up of 15 amino acids. Trimming took 5 bases from V and 2 from J, leaving 15 bases between them. The authors amplified TCR beta CDR3 regions from RNA transcripts. The first-round RT-PCR employed HTBI primers together with the Qiagen OneStep RT-PCR kit. A multiplex PCR was then performed as the second round. From the multiplex PCR reads, TCRdb called clonotypes with MiXCR, one entry per CDR3 protein. The profile shows roughly 700,000 distinct CDR3 sequences, 40% of them singletons.

The sequence came from an adult man with Graves' ophthalmopathy. The chain couples TRBV2 to TRBJ1-2, with D tentatively TRBD1 (5 bases). Sequenced material: peripheral blood. This chain's CDR3 is CASSLEQGQNYGYTF. The CDR3, as DNA: TGTGCCAGCAGTTTAGAGCAGGGCCAGAACTATGGCTACACCTTC.